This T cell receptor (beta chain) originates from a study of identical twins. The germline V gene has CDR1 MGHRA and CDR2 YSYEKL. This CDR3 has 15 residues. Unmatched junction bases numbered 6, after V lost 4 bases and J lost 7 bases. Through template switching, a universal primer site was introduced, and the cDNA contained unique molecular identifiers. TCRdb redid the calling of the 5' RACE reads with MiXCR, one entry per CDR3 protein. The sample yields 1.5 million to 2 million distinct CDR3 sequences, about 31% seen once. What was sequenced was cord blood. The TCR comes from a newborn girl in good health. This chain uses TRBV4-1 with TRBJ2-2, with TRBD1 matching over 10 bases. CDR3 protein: CASSPLGQGIGELFF. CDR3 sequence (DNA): TGCGCCAGCAGCCCCCTGGGACAGGGGATCGGGGAGCTGTTTTTT.